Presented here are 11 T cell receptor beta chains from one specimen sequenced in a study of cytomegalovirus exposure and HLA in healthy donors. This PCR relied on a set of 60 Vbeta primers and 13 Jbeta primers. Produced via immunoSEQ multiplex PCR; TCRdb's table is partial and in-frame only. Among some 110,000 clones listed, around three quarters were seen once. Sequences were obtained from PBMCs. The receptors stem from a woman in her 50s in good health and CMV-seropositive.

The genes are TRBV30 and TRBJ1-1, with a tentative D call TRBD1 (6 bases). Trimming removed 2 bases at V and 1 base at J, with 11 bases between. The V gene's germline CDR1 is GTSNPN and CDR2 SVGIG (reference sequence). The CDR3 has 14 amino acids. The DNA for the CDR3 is TGTGCCTGGAGTCTAGGACAGCGGAACACTGAAGCTTTCTTT. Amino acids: CAWSLGQRNTEAFF. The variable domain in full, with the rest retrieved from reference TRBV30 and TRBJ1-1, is SQTIHQWPATLVQPVGSPLSLECTVEGTSNPNLYWYRQAAGRGLQLLFYSVGIGQISSEVPQNLSASRPQDRQFILSSKKLLLSDSGFYLCAWSLGQRNTEAFFGQGTRLTVV.

CDR3 region: CASSALSSYNEQFF. In DNA, the CDR3 is TGTGCCAGCAGCGCCCTAAGCTCCTACAATGAGCAGTTCTTC. The rearrangement uses TRBV9 and TRBJ2-1; no definite D call. V was shortened by 3 bases and J by 0 bases, with 7 bases between the two germline ends. Germline V gene data show CDR1 as SGDLS and CDR2 as YYNGEE. This CDR3 comprises 14 residues.

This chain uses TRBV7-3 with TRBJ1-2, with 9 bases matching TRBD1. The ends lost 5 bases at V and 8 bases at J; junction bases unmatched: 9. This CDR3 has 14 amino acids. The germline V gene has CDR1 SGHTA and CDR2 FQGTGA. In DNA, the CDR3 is TGTGCCAGCAGCACTACAGGGGGCGGAGGCGGCTACACCTTC. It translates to CASSTTGGGGGYTF.

CDR3 nucleotides: TGTGCCAGCAGCCCGGTGGGACAGGGGGCGAAGCTCCACGAGCAGTACTTC. It encodes CASSPVGQGAKLHEQYF. This chain connects TRBV11-2 to TRBJ2-7; 12 bases are shared with TRBD1. This CDR3 region has 17 residues. V lost 5 bases, J lost 5 bases, and 13 bases stayed unmatched. From germline, CDR1 is SGHAT and CDR2 FQNNGV.

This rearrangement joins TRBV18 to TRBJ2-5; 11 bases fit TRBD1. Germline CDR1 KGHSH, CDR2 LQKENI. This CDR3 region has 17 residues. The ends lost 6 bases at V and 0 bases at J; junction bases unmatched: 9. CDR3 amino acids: CASSPPRGQGDQETQYF. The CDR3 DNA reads TGTGCCAGCTCTCCGCCGCGGGGACAGGGGGACCAAGAGACCCAGTACTTC.

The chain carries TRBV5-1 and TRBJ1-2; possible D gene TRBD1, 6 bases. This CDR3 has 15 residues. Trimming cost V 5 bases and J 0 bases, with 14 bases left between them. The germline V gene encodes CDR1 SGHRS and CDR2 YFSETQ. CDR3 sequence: CASRNQGSPNYGYTF. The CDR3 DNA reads TGCGCCAGCAGGAATCAGGGGTCGCCTAACTATGGCTACACCTTC.

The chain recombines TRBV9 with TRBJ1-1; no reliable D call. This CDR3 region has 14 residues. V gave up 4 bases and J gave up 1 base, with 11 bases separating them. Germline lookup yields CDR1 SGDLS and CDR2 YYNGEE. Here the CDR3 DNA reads TGTGCCAGCAGCTACCACCCCGGGAACACTGAAGCTTTCTTT. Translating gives CASSYHPGNTEAFF.

The CDR3 nucleotides are TGCAGCGTTGGTTTGGGAGCTGGAAACACCATATATTTT. Translation: CSVGLGAGNTIYF. V usage is TRBV29-1 and J usage is TRBJ1-3; no reliable D call. Trimming removed 4 bases at V and 2 bases at J, with 9 bases between. The CDR3 sequence is 13 residues long. Looked up from germline, CDR1 is SQVTM and CDR2 is ANQGSEA.

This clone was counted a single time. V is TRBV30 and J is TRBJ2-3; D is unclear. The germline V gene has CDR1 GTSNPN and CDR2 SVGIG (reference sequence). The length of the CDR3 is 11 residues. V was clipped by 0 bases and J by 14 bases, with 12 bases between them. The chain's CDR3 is CAWSVMSGLYF. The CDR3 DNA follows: TGTGCCTGGAGTGTAATGTCAGGTCTGTATTTT.

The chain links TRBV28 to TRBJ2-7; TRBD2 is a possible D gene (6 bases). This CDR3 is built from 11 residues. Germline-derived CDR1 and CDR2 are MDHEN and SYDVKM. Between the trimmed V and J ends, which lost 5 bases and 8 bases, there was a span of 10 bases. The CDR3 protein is CASSIRGKQYF. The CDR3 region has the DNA TGTGCCAGCAGTATACGGGGGAAGCAGTACTTC.

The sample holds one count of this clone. CDR3 nucleotides: TGTGCCAGCAGGCAGCCTGGGACAGAAGGGTCCTATGGCTACACCTTC. Its translation: CASRQPGTEGSYGYTF. V and J are TRBV5-5 and TRBJ1-2, with 7 bases matching TRBD1. The germline V gene has CDR1 SGHKS and CDR2 YYEKEE (reference sequence). The CDR3 has 16 residues. The ends lost 5 bases at V and 4 bases at J; junction bases unmatched: 14. The full variable domain, completed using reference TRBV5-5 and TRBJ1-2, is DAGVTQSPTHLIKTRGQQVTLRCSPISGHKSVSWYQQVLGQGPQFIFQYYEKEERGRGNFPDRFSARQFPNYSSELNVNALLLGDSALYLCASRQPGTEGSYGYTFGSGTRLTVV.